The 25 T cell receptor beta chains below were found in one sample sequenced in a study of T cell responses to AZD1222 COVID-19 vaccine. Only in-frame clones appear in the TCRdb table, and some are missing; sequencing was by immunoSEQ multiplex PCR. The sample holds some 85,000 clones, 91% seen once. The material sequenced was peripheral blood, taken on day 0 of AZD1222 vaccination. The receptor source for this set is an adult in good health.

In nucleotides, the CDR3 is TGTGCCAGTAGTGCCTTGGAGGGCTCCTACAATGAGCAGTTCTTC. As protein: CASSALEGSYNEQFF. The chain combines TRBV19 with TRBJ2-1, with TRBD2 as a possible D gene (6 bases). Trimming stripped 5 bases from V and 0 bases from J, with 11 bases between. The CDR3 consists of 15 residues. Germline CDR1 and CDR2: LNHDA and SQIVND (reference sequence).

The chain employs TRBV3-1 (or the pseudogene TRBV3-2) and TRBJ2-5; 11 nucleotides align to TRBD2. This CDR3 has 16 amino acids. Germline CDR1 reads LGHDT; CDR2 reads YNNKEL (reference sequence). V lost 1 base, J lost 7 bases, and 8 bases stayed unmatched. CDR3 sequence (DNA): TGTGCCAGCAGCCAAGCCCTAGCGGGGGGTTTGGGGACCCAGTACTTC. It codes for CASSQALAGGLGTQYF.

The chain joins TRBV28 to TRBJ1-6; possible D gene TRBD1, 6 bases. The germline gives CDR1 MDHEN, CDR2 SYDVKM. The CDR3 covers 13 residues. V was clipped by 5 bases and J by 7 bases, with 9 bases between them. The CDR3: CASSPTGNSPLHF. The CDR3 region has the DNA TGTGCCAGCAGTCCTACAGGGAATTCACCCCTCCACTTT. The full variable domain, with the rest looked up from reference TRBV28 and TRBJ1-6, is DVKVTQSSRYLVKRTGEKVFLECVQDMDHENMFWYRQDPGLGLRLIYFSYDVKMKEKGDIPEGYSVSREKKERFSLILESASTNQTSMYLCASSPTGNSPLHFGNGTRLTVT.

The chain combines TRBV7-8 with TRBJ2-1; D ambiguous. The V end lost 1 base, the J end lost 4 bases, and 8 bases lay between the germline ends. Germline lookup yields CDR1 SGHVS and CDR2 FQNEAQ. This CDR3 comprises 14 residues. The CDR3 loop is CASSLESRYNEQFF. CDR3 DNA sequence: TGTGCCAGCAGCTTAGAATCGCGATACAATGAGCAGTTCTTC. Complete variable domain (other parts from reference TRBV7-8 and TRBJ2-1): GAGVSQSPRYKVAKRGQDVALRCDPISGHVSLFWYQQALGQGPEFLTYFQNEAQLDKSGLPSDRFFAERPEGSVSTLKIQRTQQEDSAVYLCASSLESRYNEQFFGPGTRLTVL.

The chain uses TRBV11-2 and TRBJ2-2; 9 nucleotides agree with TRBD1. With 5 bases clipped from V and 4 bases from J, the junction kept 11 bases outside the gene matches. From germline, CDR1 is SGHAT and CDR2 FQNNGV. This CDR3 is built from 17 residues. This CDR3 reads CASSTPRDRAPTGELFF. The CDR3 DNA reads TGTGCCAGCAGCACACCCCGGGACAGGGCCCCCACCGGGGAGCTGTTTTTT.

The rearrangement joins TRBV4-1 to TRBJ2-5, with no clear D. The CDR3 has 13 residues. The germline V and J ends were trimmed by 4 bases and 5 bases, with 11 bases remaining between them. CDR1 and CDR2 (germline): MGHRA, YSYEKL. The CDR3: CASSPTPVETQYF. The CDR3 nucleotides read TGCGCCAGCAGCCCCACCCCTGTTGAGACCCAGTACTTC.

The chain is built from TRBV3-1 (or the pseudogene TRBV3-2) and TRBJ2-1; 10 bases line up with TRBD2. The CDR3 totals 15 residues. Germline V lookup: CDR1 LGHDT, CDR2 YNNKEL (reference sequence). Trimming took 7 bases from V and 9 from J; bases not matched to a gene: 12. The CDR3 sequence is CASTPQASGSAEQFF. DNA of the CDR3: TGTGCCAGCACCCCCCAGGCTAGCGGGAGTGCTGAGCAGTTCTTC.

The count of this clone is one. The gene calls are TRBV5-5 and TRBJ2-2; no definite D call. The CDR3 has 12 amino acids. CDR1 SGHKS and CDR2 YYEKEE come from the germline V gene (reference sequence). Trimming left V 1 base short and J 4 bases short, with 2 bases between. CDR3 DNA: TGTGCCAGCAGCTTGTCCACCGGGGAGCTGTTTTTT. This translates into CASSLSTGELFF.

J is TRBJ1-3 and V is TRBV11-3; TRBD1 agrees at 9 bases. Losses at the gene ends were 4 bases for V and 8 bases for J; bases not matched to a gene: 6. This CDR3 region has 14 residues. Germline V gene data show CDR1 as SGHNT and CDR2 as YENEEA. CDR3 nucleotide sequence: TGTGCCAGCAGCTCCGGGACAGGGTTGGACACCATATATTTT. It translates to CASSSGTGLDTIYF.

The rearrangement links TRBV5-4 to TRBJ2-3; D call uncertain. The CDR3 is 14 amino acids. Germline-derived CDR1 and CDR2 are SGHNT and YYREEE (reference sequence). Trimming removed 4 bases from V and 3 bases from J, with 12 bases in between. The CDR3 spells CASSLPLSTDTQYF. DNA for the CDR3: TGTGCCAGCAGCCTCCCTTTGAGTACAGATACGCAGTATTTT.

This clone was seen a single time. Here the CDR3 reads CASSLAGEAFF. Here the CDR3 DNA reads TGTGCCAGCAGCTTGGCGGGTGAAGCTTTCTTT. The rearrangement uses TRBV5-6 and TRBJ1-1, with D unclear. Trimming removed 0 bases from V and 7 bases from J, with 4 bases in between. Germline V CDR1 and CDR2: SGHDT, YYEEEE. This CDR3 contains 11 residues. The whole variable domain, filled in from reference TRBV5-6 and TRBJ1-1, reads DAGVTQSPTHLIKTRGQQVTLRCSPKSGHDTVSWYQQALGQGPQFIFQYYEEEERQRGNFPDRFSGHQFPNYSSELNVNALLLGDSALYLCASSLAGEAFFGQGTRLTVV.

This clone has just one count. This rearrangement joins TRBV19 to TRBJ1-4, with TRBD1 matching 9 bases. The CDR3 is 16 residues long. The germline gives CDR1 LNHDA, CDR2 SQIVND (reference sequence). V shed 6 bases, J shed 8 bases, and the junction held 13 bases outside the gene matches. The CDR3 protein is CASSRPGDRAEEKLFF. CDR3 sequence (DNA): TGTGCCAGTAGCCGTCCCGGGGACAGGGCTGAGGAAAAACTGTTTTTT.

The CDR3 nucleotides are TGTGCCAGCAGCTTACTAGACAGGGGGTCAGAGACCCAGTACTTC. It translates to CASSLLDRGSETQYF. V gene TRBV7-9 combines with J gene TRBJ2-5, with TRBD1 matching 9 bases. V shed 2 bases, J shed 4 bases, and the junction held 5 bases outside the gene matches. Germline lookup yields CDR1 SEHNR and CDR2 FQNEAQ (reference sequence). The CDR3 is 15 amino acids.

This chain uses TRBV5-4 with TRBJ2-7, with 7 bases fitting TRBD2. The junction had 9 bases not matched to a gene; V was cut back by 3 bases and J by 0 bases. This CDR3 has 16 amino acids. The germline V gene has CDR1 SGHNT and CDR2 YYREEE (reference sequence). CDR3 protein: CASSWGGGTFSYEQYF. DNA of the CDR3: TGTGCCAGCAGCTGGGGGGGTGGGACTTTCTCCTACGAGCAGTACTTC.

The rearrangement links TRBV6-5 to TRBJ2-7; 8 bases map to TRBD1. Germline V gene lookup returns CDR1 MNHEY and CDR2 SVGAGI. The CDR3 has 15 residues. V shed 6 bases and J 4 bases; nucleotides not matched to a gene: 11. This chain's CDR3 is CASRPDRGGLYEQYF. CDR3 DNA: TGTGCCAGCAGGCCCGACAGGGGAGGTTTGTACGAGCAGTACTTC.

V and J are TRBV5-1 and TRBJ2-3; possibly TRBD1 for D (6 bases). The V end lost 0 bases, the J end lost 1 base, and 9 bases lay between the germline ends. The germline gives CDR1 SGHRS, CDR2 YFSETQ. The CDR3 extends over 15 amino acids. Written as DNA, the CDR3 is TGCGCCAGCAGCTTGGGGCGACAGGGCACAGATACGCAGTATTTT. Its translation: CASSLGRQGTDTQYF. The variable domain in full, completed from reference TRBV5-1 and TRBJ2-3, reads KAGVTQTPRYLIKTRGQQVTLSCSPISGHRSVSWYQQTPGQGLQFLFEYFSETQRNKGNFPGRFSGRQFSNSRSEMNVSTLELGDSALYLCASSLGRQGTDTQYFGPGTRLTVL.

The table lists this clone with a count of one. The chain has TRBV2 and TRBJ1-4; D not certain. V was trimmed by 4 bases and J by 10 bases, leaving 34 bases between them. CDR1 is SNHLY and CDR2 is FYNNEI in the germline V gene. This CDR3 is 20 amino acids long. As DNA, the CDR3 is TGTGCCAGCAGTGGATCCGGGCCCACGTTTTGGATGGGAGAAATCGCAAAACTGTTTTTT. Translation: CASSGSGPTFWMGEIAKLFF. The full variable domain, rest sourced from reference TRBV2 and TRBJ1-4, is EPEVTQTPSHQVTQMGQEVILRCVPISNHLYFYWYRQILGQKVEFLVSFYNNEISEKSEIFDDQFSVERPDGSNFTLKIRSTKLEDSAMYFCASSGSGPTFWMGEIAKLFFGSGTQLSVL.

The CDR3 is CATSPSMNTEAFF. The DNA for the CDR3 is TGCGCCACCTCGCCAAGCATGAACACTGAAGCTTTCTTT. V and J are TRBV5-1 and TRBJ1-1, with D hard to call. Trimming pared 9 bases from V and 0 bases from J, leaving 12 bases between. CDR1 is SGHRS and CDR2 is YFSETQ in the germline V gene. The CDR3 is 13 amino acids.

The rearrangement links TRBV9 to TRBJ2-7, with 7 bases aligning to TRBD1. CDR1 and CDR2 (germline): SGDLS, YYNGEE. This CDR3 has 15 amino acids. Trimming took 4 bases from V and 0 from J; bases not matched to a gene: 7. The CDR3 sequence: CASSPQGQDSYEQYF. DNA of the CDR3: TGTGCCAGCAGCCCCCAAGGACAGGACTCCTACGAGCAGTACTTC.

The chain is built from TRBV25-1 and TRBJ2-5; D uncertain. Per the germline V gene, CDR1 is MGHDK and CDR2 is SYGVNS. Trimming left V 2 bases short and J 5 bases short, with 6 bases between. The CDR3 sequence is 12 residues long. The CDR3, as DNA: TGTGCCAGCAGTGAAGGATGGGAGACCCAGTACTTC. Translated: CASSEGWETQYF.

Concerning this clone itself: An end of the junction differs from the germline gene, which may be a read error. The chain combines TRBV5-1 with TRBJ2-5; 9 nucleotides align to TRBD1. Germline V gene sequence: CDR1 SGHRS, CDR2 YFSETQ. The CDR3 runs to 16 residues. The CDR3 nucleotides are TGCGCCAGCAGCTTGGCCAACAGGGGGCACCAGGAGACCCAGTACTTC. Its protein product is CASSLANRGHQETQYF.

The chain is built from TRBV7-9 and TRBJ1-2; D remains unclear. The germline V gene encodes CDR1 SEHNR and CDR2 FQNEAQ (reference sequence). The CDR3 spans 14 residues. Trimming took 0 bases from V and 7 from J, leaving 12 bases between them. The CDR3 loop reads CASSLAAGNSGYTF. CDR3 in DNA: TGTGCCAGCAGCTTAGCGGCGGGGAATTCTGGCTACACCTTC.

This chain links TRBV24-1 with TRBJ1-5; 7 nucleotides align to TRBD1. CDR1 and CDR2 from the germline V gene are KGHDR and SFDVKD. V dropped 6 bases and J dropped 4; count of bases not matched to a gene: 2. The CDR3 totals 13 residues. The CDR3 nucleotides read TGTGCCACCAGTACAGGGGAGAATCAGCCCCAGCATTTT. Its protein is CATSTGENQPQHF.

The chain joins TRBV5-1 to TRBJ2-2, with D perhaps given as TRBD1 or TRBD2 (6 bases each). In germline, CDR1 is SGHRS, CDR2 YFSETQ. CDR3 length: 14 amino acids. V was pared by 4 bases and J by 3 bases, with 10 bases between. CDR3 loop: CASSPRGDTGELFF. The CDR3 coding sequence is TGCGCCAGCAGCCCAAGGGGGGACACCGGGGAGCTGTTTTTT. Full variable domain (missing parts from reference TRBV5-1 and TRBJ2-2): KAGVTQTPRYLIKTRGQQVTLSCSPISGHRSVSWYQQTPGQGLQFLFEYFSETQRNKGNFPGRFSGRQFSNSRSEMNVSTLELGDSALYLCASSPRGDTGELFFGEGSRLTVL.

In nucleotides, the CDR3 is TGTGCCAGCAGCTTGCTAGGGGGGATGAACACTGAAGCTTTCTTT. It yields the protein CASSLLGGMNTEAFF. V gene TRBV9 combines with J gene TRBJ1-1, with D maybe TRBD1 (6 bases). The CDR3 extends over 15 amino acids. The V and J ends lost 4 bases and 0 bases respectively, with 13 bases between them. CDR1 SGDLS and CDR2 YYNGEE come from the germline V gene.